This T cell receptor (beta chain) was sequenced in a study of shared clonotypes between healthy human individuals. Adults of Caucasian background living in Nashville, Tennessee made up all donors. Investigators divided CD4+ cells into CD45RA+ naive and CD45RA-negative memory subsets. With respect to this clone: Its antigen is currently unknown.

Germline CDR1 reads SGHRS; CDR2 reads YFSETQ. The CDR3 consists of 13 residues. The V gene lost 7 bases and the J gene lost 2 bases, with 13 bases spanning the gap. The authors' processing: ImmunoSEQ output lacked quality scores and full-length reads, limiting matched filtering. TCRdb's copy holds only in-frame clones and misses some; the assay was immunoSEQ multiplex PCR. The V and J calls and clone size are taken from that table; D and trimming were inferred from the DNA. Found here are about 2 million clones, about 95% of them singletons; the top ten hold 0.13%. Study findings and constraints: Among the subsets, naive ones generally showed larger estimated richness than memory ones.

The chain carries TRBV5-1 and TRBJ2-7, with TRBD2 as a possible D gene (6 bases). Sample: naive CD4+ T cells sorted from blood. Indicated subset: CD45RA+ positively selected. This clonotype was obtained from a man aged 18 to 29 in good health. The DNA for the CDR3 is TGCGCCAGCCAAATCGGGGGTACCTACGAGCAGTACTTC. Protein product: CASQIGGTYEQYF.